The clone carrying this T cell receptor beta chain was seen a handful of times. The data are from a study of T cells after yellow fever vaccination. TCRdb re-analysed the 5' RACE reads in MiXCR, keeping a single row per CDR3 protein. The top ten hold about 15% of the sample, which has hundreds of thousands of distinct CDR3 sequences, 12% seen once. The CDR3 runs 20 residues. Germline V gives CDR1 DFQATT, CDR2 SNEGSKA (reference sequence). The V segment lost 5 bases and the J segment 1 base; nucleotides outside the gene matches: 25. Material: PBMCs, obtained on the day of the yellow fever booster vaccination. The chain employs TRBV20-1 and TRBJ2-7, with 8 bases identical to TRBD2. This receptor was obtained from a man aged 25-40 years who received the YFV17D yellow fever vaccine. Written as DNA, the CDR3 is TGCAGTGCTGTGGGTGGTGCTCCCTATAAAGCGGGAGTGTTGTCCTACGAGCAGTACTTC. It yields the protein CSAVGGAPYKAGVLSYEQYF.